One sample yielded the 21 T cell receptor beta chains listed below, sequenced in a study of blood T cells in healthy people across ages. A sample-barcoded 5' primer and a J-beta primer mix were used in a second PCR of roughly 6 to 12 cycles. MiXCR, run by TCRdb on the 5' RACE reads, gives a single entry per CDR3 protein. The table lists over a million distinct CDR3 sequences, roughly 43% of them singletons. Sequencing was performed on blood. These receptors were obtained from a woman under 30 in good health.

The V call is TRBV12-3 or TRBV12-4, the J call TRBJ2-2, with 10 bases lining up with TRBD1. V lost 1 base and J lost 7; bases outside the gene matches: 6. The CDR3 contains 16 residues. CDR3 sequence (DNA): TGTGCCAGCAGTTTAGTGGGACAGGGGAAGGGCGGGGAGCTGTTTTTT. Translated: CASSLVGQGKGGELFF.

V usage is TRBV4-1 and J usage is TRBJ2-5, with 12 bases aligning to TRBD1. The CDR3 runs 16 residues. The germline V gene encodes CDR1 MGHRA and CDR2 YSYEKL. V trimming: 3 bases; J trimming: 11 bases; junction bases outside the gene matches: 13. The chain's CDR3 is CASSQGTGGRLNEQYF. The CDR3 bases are TGCGCCAGCAGCCAGGGGACAGGGGGCCGCTTAAATGAGCAGTACTTC.

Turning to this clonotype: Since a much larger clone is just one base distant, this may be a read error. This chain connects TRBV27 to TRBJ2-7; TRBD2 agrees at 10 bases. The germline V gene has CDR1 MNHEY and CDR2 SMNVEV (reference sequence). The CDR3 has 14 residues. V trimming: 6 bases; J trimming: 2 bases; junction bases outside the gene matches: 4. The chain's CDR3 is CASRCTSGTYEQYF. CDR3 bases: TGTGCCAGCAGATGTACTAGCGGGACCTACGAGCAGTACTTC.

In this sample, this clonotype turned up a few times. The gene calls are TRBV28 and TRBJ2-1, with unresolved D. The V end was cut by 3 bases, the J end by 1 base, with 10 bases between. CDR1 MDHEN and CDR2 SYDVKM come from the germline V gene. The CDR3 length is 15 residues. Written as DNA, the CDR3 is TGTGCCAGCAGTTTGGTCCTCGGGTCCTACAATGAGCAGTTCTTC. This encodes CASSLVLGSYNEQFF.

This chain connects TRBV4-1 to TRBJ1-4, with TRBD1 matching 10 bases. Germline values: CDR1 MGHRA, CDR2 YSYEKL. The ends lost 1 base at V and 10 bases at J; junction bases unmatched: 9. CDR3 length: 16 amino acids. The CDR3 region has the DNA TGCGCCAGCAGCCAAGCCGGACAGGGGGGAAGAGGAAAACTGTTTTTT. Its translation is CASSQAGQGGRGKLFF.

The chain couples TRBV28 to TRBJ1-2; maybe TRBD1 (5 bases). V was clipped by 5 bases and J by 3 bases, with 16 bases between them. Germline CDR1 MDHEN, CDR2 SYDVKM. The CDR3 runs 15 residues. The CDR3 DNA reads TGTGCCAGCAGTACCCCCGGGACGGAGTACTATGGCTACACCTTC. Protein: CASSTPGTEYYGYTF.

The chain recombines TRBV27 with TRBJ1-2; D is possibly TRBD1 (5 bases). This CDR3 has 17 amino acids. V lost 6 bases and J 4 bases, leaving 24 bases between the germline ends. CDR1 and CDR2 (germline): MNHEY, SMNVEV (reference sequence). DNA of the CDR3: TGTGCCAGCAGCCTACTCTATGGGGGGGGAGTAGGCTATGGCTACACCTTC. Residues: CASSLLYGGGVGYGYTF.

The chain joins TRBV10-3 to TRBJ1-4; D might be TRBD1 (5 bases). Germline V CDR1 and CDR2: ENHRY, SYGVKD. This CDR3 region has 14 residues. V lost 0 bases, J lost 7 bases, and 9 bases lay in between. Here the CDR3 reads CAISESLGGEKLFF. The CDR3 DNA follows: TGTGCCATCAGTGAGTCGTTGGGGGGTGAAAAACTGTTTTTT.

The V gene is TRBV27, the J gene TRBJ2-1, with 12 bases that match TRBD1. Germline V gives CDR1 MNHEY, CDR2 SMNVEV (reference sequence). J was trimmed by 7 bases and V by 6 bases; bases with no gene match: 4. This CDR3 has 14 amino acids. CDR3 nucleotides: TGTGCCAGCAGCTGGGGACAGGGGGCGAATGAGCAGTTCTTC. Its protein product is CASSWGQGANEQFF.

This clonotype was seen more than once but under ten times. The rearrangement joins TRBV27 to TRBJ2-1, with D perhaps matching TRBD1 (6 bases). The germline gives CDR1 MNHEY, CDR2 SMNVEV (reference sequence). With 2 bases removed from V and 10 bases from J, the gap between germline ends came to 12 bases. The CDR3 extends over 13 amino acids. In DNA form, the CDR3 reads TGTGCCAGCAGTTTAACCCAGACAGGAGAGCAGTTCTTC. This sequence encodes CASSLTQTGEQFF.

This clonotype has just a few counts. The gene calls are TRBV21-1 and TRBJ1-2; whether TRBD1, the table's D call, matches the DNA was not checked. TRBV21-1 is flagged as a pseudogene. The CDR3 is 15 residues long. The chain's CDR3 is CASSKAPPDRTGYTF. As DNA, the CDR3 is TGTGCCAGCAGCAAAGCCCCCCCAGACAGGACTGGCTACACCTTC.

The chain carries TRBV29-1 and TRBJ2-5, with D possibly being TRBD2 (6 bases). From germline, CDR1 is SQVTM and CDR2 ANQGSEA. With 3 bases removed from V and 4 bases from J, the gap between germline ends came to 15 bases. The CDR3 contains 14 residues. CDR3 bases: TGCAGCGTTGATCGGCAGGTGGGAGGAGAGACCCAGTACTTC. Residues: CSVDRQVGGETQYF. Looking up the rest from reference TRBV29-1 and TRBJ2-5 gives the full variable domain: SAVISQKPSRDICQRGTSLTIQCQVDSQVTMMFWYRQQPGQSLTLIATANQGSEATYESGFVIDKFPISRPNLTFSTLTVSNMSPEDSSIYLCSVDRQVGGETQYFGPGTRLLVL.

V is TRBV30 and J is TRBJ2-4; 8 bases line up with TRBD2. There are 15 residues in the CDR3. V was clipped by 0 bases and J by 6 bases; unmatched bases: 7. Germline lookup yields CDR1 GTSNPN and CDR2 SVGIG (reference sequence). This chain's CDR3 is CAWSVGWLAGNIQYF. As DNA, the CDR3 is TGTGCCTGGAGTGTAGGGTGGCTAGCGGGAAACATTCAGTACTTC.

CDR3 protein: CASSYAGSKNIQYF. The CDR3 bases are TGTGCCAGCAGTTACGCGGGTAGCAAAAACATTCAGTACTTC. The rearrangement joins TRBV6-7 to TRBJ2-4; possibly TRBD2 for D (5 bases). TRBV6-7 is sorted into the ORF group, with uncertain function. The V and J ends lost 2 bases and 3 bases respectively, with 8 bases between them. The CDR3 covers 14 residues.

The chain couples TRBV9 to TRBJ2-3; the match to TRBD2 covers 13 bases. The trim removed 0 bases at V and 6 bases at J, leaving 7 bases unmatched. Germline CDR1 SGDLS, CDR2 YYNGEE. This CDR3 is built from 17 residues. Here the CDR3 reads CASSVVGTSGIGDTQYF. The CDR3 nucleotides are TGTGCCAGCAGCGTAGTAGGGACTAGCGGGATCGGGGATACGCAGTATTTT.

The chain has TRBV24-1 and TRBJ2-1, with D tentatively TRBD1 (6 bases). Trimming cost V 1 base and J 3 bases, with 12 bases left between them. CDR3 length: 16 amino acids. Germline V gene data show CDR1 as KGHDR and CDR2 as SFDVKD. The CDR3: CATSDFGQKGYNEQFF. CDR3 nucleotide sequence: TGTGCCACCAGTGATTTCGGACAGAAGGGCTACAATGAGCAGTTCTTC.

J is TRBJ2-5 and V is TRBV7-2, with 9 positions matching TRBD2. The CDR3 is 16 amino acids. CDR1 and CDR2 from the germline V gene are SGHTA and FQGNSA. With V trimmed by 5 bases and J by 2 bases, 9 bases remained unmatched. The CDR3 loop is CASSRRSSGGQETQYF. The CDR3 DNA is TGTGCCAGCAGCCGTCGGAGTAGCGGGGGACAAGAGACCCAGTACTTC.

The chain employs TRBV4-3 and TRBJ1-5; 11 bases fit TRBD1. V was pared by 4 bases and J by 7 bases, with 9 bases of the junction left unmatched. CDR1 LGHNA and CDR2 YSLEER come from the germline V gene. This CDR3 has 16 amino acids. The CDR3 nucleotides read TGCGCCAGCAGCCTTGACGGGACAGGGGGATGGCAGCCCCAGCATTTT. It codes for CASSLDGTGGWQPQHF.

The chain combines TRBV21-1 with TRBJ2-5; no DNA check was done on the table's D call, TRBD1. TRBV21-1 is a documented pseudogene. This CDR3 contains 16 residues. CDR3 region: CASSKASGGLQETQYF. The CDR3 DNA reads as TGTGCCAGCAGCAAAGCGAGTGGGGGGTTACAAGAGACCCAGTACTTC.

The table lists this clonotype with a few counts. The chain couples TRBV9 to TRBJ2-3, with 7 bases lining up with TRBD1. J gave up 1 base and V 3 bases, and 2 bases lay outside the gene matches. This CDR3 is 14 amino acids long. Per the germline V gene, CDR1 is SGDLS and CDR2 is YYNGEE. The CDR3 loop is CASSEGTGTDTQYF. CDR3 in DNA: TGTGCCAGCAGCGAGGGGACAGGCACAGATACGCAGTATTTT.

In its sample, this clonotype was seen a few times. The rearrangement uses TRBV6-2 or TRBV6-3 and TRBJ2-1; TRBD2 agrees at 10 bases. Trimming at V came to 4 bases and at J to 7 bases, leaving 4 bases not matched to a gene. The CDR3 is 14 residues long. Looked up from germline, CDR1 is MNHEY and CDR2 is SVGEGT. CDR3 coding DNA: TGTGCCAGCAGTTTAGCGGGAGGATGGAATGAGCAGTTCTTC. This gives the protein CASSLAGGWNEQFF.